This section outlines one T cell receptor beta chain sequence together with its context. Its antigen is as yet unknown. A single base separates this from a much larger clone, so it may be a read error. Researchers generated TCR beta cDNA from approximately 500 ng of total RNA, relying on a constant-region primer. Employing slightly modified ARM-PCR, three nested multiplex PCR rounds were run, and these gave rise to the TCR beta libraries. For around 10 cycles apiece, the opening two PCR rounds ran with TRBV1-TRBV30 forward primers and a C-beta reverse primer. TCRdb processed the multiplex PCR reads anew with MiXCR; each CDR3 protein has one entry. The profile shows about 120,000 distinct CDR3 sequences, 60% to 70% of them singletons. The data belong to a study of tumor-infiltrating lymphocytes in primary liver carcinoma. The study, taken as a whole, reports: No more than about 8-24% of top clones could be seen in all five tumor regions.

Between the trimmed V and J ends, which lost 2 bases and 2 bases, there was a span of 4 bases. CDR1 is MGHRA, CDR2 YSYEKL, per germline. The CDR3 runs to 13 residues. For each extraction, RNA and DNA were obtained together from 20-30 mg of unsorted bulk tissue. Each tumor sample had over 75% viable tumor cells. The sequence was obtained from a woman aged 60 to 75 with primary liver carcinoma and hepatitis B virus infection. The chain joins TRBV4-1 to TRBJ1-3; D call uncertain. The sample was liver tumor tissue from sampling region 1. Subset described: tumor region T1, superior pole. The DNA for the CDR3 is TGCGCCAGCAGCCAAACTCCTGGAAACACCATATATTTT. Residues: CASSQTPGNTIYF.